The clone carrying this T cell receptor (beta chain) turned up a few times. This sample's treatment: oral pan-JAK inhibitor, 5-10 mg twice daily. This entry belongs to a study of CD8+ T cells in alopecia areata. RNA extraction and reverse transcription yielded cDNA as sequencing template. The method was immunoSEQ multiplex PCR; TCRdb's version includes in-frame clones alone and lacks a portion of them. In the table there are about 270,000 clones, about 60% of which are singletons. CDR1 and CDR2 (germline): SQVTM, ANQGSEA. The V end was cut by 6 bases, the J end by 3 bases, with 11 bases between. The CDR3 is 12 amino acids.

Here the sequenced sample was CD4+ T cells sorted from blood, taken at roughly week 53, from a patient treated with tofacitinib. This sequence was found in a human donor with alopecia areata. The chain links TRBV29-1 to TRBJ2-5; D is perhaps TRBD1 (6 bases). This CDR3 reads CSVSAGEETQYF. For the CDR3, the DNA is TGCAGCGTCTCTGCAGGGGAAGAGACCCAGTACTTC.